This T cell receptor beta chain was sequenced for a study of Ad26.COV2.S vaccination and SARS-CoV-2 variants. Turning to the study itself: Doses of Ad26.COV2.S were injected into muscle once or twice, 56 days apart. Overall study findings and caveats: Breadth and depth estimates from TCRs may understate total T cell responses. Researchers reported similar non-spike TCR breadth in vaccine and placebo recipients.

Treatment in this sample: over 15 received Ad26.COV2.S at low or high dose, single or two shots; about five received placebo; per-sample allocation not given. Collection of samples fell on day 63 after the first vaccine or placebo injection. Whoever gave the sample was an adult aged 18-55 years in Boston. As for this clone: What it binds is not known.

Germline CDR1 and CDR2: MDHEN and SYDVKM. Trimming took off 3 bases at V and 4 bases at J, with 9 bases between the two ends. The CDR3 is 13 amino acids. Generated by immunoSEQ multiplex PCR, the TCRdb table keeps only in-frame clones and is missing some. The data show hundreds of thousands of clones, approximately 84% seen once. This chain uses TRBV28 with TRBJ1-2; D gene uncertain. Sample: peripheral blood, taken in a trial of Ad26.COV2.S vaccine versus placebo. The origin of this receptor is a person between 18 and 65 years old who received the Ad26.COV2.S COVID-19 vaccine or a placebo. CDR3 protein: CASSLEGGYGYTF. DNA for the CDR3: TGTGCCAGCAGTTTGGAAGGAGGCTATGGCTACACCTTC.